This T cell receptor (beta chain) was sequenced for a study of T cell repertoires in ileal Crohn's disease. Study overall: Every patient was operated on for stricturing (61%) or penetrating (39%) complications. Postoperative therapy was given to about half: 11 thiopurines, around 20 anti-TNF agents. Study conclusions and caveats: Clonal expansions were more frequent in active smokers than non-smokers at surgery.

Data came from immunoSEQ multiplex PCR; TCRdb stores just in-frame clones and leaves some out. The sample lists about 14,000 clones, about 82% occurring once. Per germline, CDR1 SGHTA and CDR2 FQGTGA. CDR3 size: 13 residues. Trimming cost V 3 bases and J 5 bases, with 10 bases left between them. With regard to this clone: The antigen remains undetermined.

The sample was ileal tissue. The V gene is TRBV7-3, the J gene TRBJ2-5; TRBD1 might be the D (5 bases). The TCR comes from an adult with Crohn's disease. The DNA of the CDR3 is TGTGCCAGCAGCTTTAATTCAGGGGAGACCCAGTACTTC. Amino acid sequence: CASSFNSGETQYF.